One sample yielded the 22 T cell receptor beta chains listed below, sequenced in a study of identical twins. TCRdb independently ran MiXCR on the 5' RACE reads; one entry per CDR3 protein. The sample lists 500,000 to 700,000 distinct CDR3 sequences, about 7.6% occurring once. This sample was also put to use in a study of yellow fever vaccine responses in identical twins.

The sample comprised PBMCs. The receptors originated from a woman aged 18-30 years in good health.

The chain combines TRBV20-1 with TRBJ2-7, with D unresolved. This CDR3 has 12 amino acids. The V and J ends lost 1 base and 2 bases respectively, with 6 bases between them. Germline CDR1 reads DFQATT; CDR2 reads SNEGSKA (reference sequence). The CDR3 DNA reads TGCAGTGCTAGAGCTGGGGCCTACGAGCAGTACTTC. It translates to CSARAGAYEQYF.

V gene TRBV29-1 combines with J gene TRBJ2-7, with TRBD2 as a possible D gene (5 bases). Trimming took 4 bases from V and 2 from J, leaving 12 bases between them. This CDR3 comprises 13 residues. Germline values: CDR1 SQVTM, CDR2 ANQGSEA. The CDR3 reads CSVVREPTYEQYF. In DNA, the CDR3 is TGCAGCGTTGTTCGGGAACCCACCTACGAGCAGTACTTC.

This clonotype was seen a few times. This rearrangement joins TRBV7-9 to TRBJ2-3; D is perhaps TRBD2 (6 bases). V lost 1 base, J lost 6 bases, and 11 bases lay in between. The CDR3 consists of 14 residues. Germline V lookup: CDR1 SEHNR, CDR2 FQNEAQ (reference sequence). The CDR3 region has the DNA TGTGCCAGCAGCTTAGGGGGACTCAGGGATACGCAGTATTTT. Its translation: CASSLGGLRDTQYF.

This chain's CDR3 is CASSPQPRQGGRRNEQFF. The CDR3, as DNA: TGTGCCAGCAGCCCCCAACCTCGACAGGGGGGCAGGCGGAATGAGCAGTTCTTC. The chain employs TRBV11-1 and TRBJ2-1; the match to TRBD1 covers 9 bases. The germline V gene has CDR1 SGHAT and CDR2 FQDESV (reference sequence). The CDR3 totals 18 residues. Trimming at V came to 5 bases and at J to 7 bases, leaving 18 bases not matched to a gene. The whole variable domain, remainder taken from reference TRBV11-1 and TRBJ2-1, is EAEVAQSPRYKITEKSQAVAFWCDPISGHATLYWYRQILGQGPELLVQFQDESVVDDSQLPKDRFSAERLKGVDSTLKIQPAELGDSAMYLCASSPQPRQGGRRNEQFFGPGTRLTVL.

This chain joins TRBV29-1 and TRBJ2-7; possible D gene TRBD2, 5 bases. Germline V lookup: CDR1 SQVTM, CDR2 ANQGSEA. CDR3 length: 12 residues. V gave up 6 bases and J gave up 0 bases, with 9 bases separating them. The chain's CDR3 is CSVAEPSYEQYF. In nucleotides, the CDR3 is TGCAGCGTAGCGGAACCCTCCTACGAGCAGTACTTC.

The table lists this clonotype with a few counts. The chain joins TRBV24-1 to TRBJ2-3; 7 nucleotides agree with TRBD2. This CDR3 is 15 amino acids long. Germline loops: CDR1 KGHDR, CDR2 SFDVKD. V lost 9 bases and J lost 4; bases outside the gene matches: 12. This CDR3 is CATRGDAGSADTQYF. The CDR3 DNA reads TGTGCCACCCGGGGGGATGCGGGAAGCGCAGATACGCAGTATTTT.

This clonotype turned up a few times. This chain links TRBV18 with TRBJ2-1, with a tentative D call TRBD1 (5 bases). Germline CDR1 KGHSH, CDR2 LQKENI. Trimming removed 2 bases at V and 5 bases at J, with 13 bases between. This CDR3 is 15 amino acids long. The CDR3 DNA reads as TGTGCCAGCTCACCAGGGGCCACGGGCGACAATGAGCAGTTCTTC. Amino acids: CASSPGATGDNEQFF.

This clonotype was found a few times. The rearrangement joins TRBV25-1 to TRBJ2-7, with TRBD2 matching 10 bases. The V gene end was trimmed by 1 base and the J gene end by 5 bases; junction bases not matched to a gene: 8. Per the germline V gene, CDR1 is MGHDK and CDR2 is SYGVNS. The CDR3 runs 16 residues. The CDR3 spells CASSELSSGRADEQYF. The CDR3 nucleotides read TGTGCCAGCAGTGAATTATCCAGCGGGAGGGCAGACGAGCAGTACTTC.

V gene TRBV29-1 combines with J gene TRBJ2-2; D might be TRBD2 (6 bases). The germline V gene has CDR1 SQVTM and CDR2 ANQGSEA. V was shortened by 7 bases and J by 3 bases, with 12 bases between the two germline ends. The CDR3 has 13 amino acids. This chain's CDR3 is CSGGVRDTGELFF. The CDR3 DNA is TGCAGCGGGGGGGTGCGGGACACCGGGGAGCTGTTTTTT.

V gene TRBV6-1 combines with J gene TRBJ2-5; tentative D call: TRBD1 (6 bases). This CDR3 region has 13 residues. With 6 bases removed from V and 4 bases from J, the gap between germline ends came to 12 bases. The V gene's germline CDR1 is MNHNS and CDR2 SASEGT. The CDR3 loop reads CASRNRDLETQYF. The CDR3 nucleotides are TGTGCCAGCAGGAACAGGGATCTAGAGACCCAGTACTTC.

The rearrangement uses TRBV7-7 and TRBJ2-5; the match to TRBD2 covers 10 bases. This CDR3 has 16 residues. Per germline, CDR1 SSHAT and CDR2 FNYEAQ (reference sequence). V lost 1 base to trimming and J lost 5 bases; unmatched junction nucleotides: 7. The DNA of the CDR3 is TGTGCCAGCAGCTTAGGGCTAGCGGGAGTCTCGGAGACCCAGTACTTC. It specifies CASSLGLAGVSETQYF. Based on the CDR3 plus reference TRBV7-7 and TRBJ2-5, the full variable domain is GAGVSQSPRYKVTKRGQDVTLRCDPISSHATLYWYQQALGQGPEFLTYFNYEAQPDKSGLPSDRFSAERPEGSISTLTIQRTEQRDSAMYRCASSLGLAGVSETQYFGPGTRLLVL.

The table lists this clonotype with a few counts. The gene calls are TRBV27 and TRBJ2-7, with a possible D match to TRBD2 (5 bases). V lost 3 bases to trimming and J lost 0 bases, with 9 bases between them. The CDR3 contains 14 residues. The germline gives CDR1 MNHEY, CDR2 SMNVEV (reference sequence). The CDR3 sequence is CASSFLGDSYEQYF. The CDR3 DNA follows: TGTGCCAGCAGTTTTCTCGGGGACTCCTACGAGCAGTACTTC.

CDR3 amino acids: CASALAGVKETQYF. CDR3 bases: TGTGCCAGCGCGCTAGCGGGAGTAAAAGAGACCCAGTACTTC. This chain uses TRBV27 with TRBJ2-5; 10 bases are a match to TRBD2. Germline values: CDR1 MNHEY, CDR2 SMNVEV (reference sequence). The ends lost 8 bases at V and 3 bases at J; junction bases unmatched: 6. This CDR3 is 14 amino acids long.

This clonotype was seen many times. The chain couples TRBV24-1 to TRBJ1-5, with 9 bases that match TRBD1. The germline CDR1 and CDR2 sequences are KGHDR and SFDVKD. CDR3 length: 15 residues. V trimming: 11 bases; J trimming: 1 base; junction bases outside the gene matches: 8. CDR3 sequence: CAIGQGLYSNQPQHF. CDR3 bases: TGTGCCATCGGACAGGGGTTATACAGCAATCAGCCCCAGCATTTT.

This clonotype has at least ten counts. The chain couples TRBV7-9 to TRBJ2-1, with D hard to call. Germline-derived CDR1 and CDR2 are SEHNR and FQNEAQ (reference sequence). This CDR3 is 16 amino acids long. The V gene lost 5 bases and the J gene lost 4 bases, with 18 bases spanning the gap. CDR3 in amino acids: CASSPSFLPPYNEQFF. CDR3 in DNA: TGTGCCAGCAGCCCCTCATTCCTACCGCCTTACAATGAGCAGTTCTTC. Drawing the rest from reference TRBV7-9 and TRBJ2-1, the complete variable domain is DTGVSQNPRHKITKRGQNVTFRCDPISEHNRLYWYRQTLGQGPEFLTYFQNEAQLEKSRLLSDRFSAERPKGSFSTLEIQRTEQGDSAMYLCASSPSFLPPYNEQFFGPGTRLTVL.

This clonotype was seen just once. V gene TRBV12-3 or TRBV12-4 combines with J gene TRBJ2-2; D gene unclear. With 4 bases removed from V and 0 bases from J, the gap between germline ends came to 6 bases. CDR3 size: 14 residues. The DNA for the CDR3 is TGTGCCAGCAGTTCAGCCTCGAACACCGGGGAGCTGTTTTTT. Translated: CASSSASNTGELFF.

This clonotype has a count of ten or more. The chain uses TRBV10-2 and TRBJ2-1, with TRBD2 matching 11 bases. The germline CDR1 and CDR2 sequences are WSHSY and SAAADI. This CDR3 comprises 16 residues. The J segment lost 8 bases and the V segment lost 4 bases, leaving 10 bases of the junction unmatched. This chain's CDR3 is CASSGNSGRGVDEQFF. The CDR3 bases are TGCGCCAGCAGTGGAAATAGCGGGAGGGGTGTTGATGAGCAGTTCTTC.

This chain uses TRBV20-1 with TRBJ2-1; D not resolved. From germline, CDR1 is DFQATT and CDR2 SNEGSKA (reference sequence). The CDR3 has 14 amino acids. V was cut by 5 bases and J by 3 bases, with 14 bases left in between. CDR3 DNA: TGCAGTGCTCAGAGACTCTCAGACTACAATGAGCAGTTCTTC. Its protein is CSAQRLSDYNEQFF.

This clonotype was detected ten times or more. The chain employs TRBV20-1 and TRBJ2-1; unclear D gene. Trimming removed 0 bases from V and 0 bases from J, with 9 bases in between. Germline loops: CDR1 DFQATT, CDR2 SNEGSKA (reference sequence). CDR3 length: 15 amino acids. In DNA, the CDR3 is TGCAGTGCTAGAGATCGGAGTGGCTCCTACAATGAGCAGTTCTTC. Translated: CSARDRSGSYNEQFF.

This clonotype has at least ten counts. The gene calls are TRBV4-2 and TRBJ2-5; D gene unclear. The CDR3 has 14 amino acids. Germline V CDR1 and CDR2: LGHNA, YNFKEQ. The V end lost 0 bases, the J end lost 2 bases, and 7 bases lay between the germline ends. This chain's CDR3 is CASSQEAIQETQYF. The DNA of the CDR3 is TGTGCCAGCAGCCAAGAGGCTATACAAGAGACCCAGTACTTC.

This clonotype came up many times. The rearrangement joins TRBV29-1 to TRBJ1-1; 10 bases are a match to TRBD1. This CDR3 spans 15 amino acids. CDR1 SQVTM and CDR2 ANQGSEA come from the germline V gene. The J segment lost 2 bases and the V segment lost 4 bases, leaving 7 bases of the junction unmatched. The CDR3 spells CSVGPGQGFNTEAFF. The DNA for the CDR3 is TGCAGCGTTGGGCCGGGACAGGGGTTTAACACTGAAGCTTTCTTT.

At least ten counts were recorded for this clonotype. V and J are TRBV20-1 and TRBJ1-2; 8 bases are shared with TRBD1. This CDR3 has 13 amino acids. V dropped 4 bases and J dropped 8; count of bases not matched to a gene: 9. The germline gives CDR1 DFQATT, CDR2 SNEGSKA (reference sequence). CDR3 loop: CSANLDREGGYTF. CDR3 sequence (DNA): TGCAGTGCTAACCTGGACAGGGAGGGCGGCTACACCTTC.